The 11 T cell receptor beta chains reported below all come from one sample, sequenced in a study of blood T cells in healthy people across ages. Sample-barcoded 5' priming and a J-beta primer mix drove a second PCR of roughly 6 to 12 cycles. TCRdb itself ran the 5' RACE reads through MiXCR, one entry per CDR3 protein. The sample consists of more than 650,000 distinct CDR3 sequences, under 30% of them appearing once. These data were also filed under a second study, of T cells of mothers and their children.

Input material: blood. The receptor source for this set is a boy aged 10-17 years in good health.

This clonotype was seen a handful of times. The chain uses TRBV7-2 and TRBJ1-1; D remains unclear. V gave up 0 bases and J gave up 7 bases, with 3 bases separating them. This CDR3 is built from 11 residues. CDR1 and CDR2 from the germline V gene are SGHTA and FQGNSA. The CDR3 DNA sequence: TGTGCCAGCAGCTTAGCTTTTGAAGCTTTCTTT. Translation gives CASSLAFEAFF.

The J gene is TRBJ2-7, the V gene TRBV5-1; weak D call: TRBD2 (5 bases). There are 14 residues in the CDR3. From germline, CDR1 is SGHRS and CDR2 YFSETQ. Trimming stripped 0 bases from V and 5 bases from J, with 12 bases between. CDR3 sequence reads: CASSLGPGVDEQYF. The CDR3 DNA sequence: TGCGCCAGCAGCTTGGGGCCCGGGGTCGACGAGCAGTACTTC. The full variable domain, in which reference TRBV5-1 and TRBJ2-7 provide the parts outside the CDR3, is KAGVTQTPRYLIKTRGQQVTLSCSPISGHRSVSWYQQTPGQGLQFLFEYFSETQRNKGNFPGRFSGRQFSNSRSEMNVSTLELGDSALYLCASSLGPGVDEQYFGPGTRLTVT.

This clonotype was found a few times. This chain uses TRBV5-4 with TRBJ2-5; either TRBD1 or TRBD2 may fit D (5 bases each). The CDR3 contains 16 residues. Between the trimmed V and J ends, which lost 1 base and 1 base, there was a span of 14 bases. CDR1 SGHNT and CDR2 YYREEE come from the germline V gene (reference sequence). The CDR3 coding sequence is TGTGCCAGCAGCTTGAGAAAGCAGGGACCCCAAGAGACCCAGTACTTC. Translating gives CASSLRKQGPQETQYF.

This clonotype was found a few times. The CDR3 region has the DNA TGTGCCAGCAGCTTAACGTCCACTCCCAGCTCCTACAATGAGCAGTTCTTC. As protein: CASSLTSTPSSYNEQFF. This sequence joins TRBV7-3 and TRBJ2-1; D unresolved. The V gene's germline CDR1 is SGHTA and CDR2 FQGTGA. This CDR3 is built from 17 residues. V lost 0 bases and J 0 bases, leaving 12 bases between the germline ends.

Turning to this clonotype: A read error may produce the germline difference seen at one junction end. The rearrangement uses TRBV5-1 and TRBJ2-5; D call uncertain. This CDR3 region has 13 residues. The germline V gene has CDR1 SGHRS and CDR2 YFSETQ. CDR3 coding DNA: TGCGCCTGCAGCTTGGAGTTTAGGTCCCCCGCCCGGTTC. Protein sequence: CACSLEFRSPARF.

This clonotype was recorded a few times. This chain joins TRBV6-2 or TRBV6-3 and TRBJ2-5; 7 nucleotides align to TRBD2. CDR3 length: 14 amino acids. From germline, CDR1 is MNHEY and CDR2 SVGEGT. V was pared by 6 bases and J by 5 bases, with 9 bases of the junction left unmatched. The CDR3 DNA reads as TGTGCCAGCAGCCTTCTAGCGGCCAGGGAGACCCAGTACTTC. It is translated as CASSLLAARETQYF.

The chain employs TRBV30 and TRBJ2-5; D unresolved. CDR3 size: 15 residues. Germline CDR1 reads GTSNPN; CDR2 reads SVGIG (reference sequence). Trimming removed 3 bases from V and 0 bases from J, with 14 bases in between. The CDR3 spells CAWSASRLYQETQYF. CDR3 bases: TGTGCCTGGAGCGCGAGCAGGTTGTACCAAGAGACCCAGTACTTC. Full variable domain (missing parts from reference TRBV30 and TRBJ2-5): SQTIHQWPATLVQPVGSPLSLECTVEGTSNPNLYWYRQAAGRGLQLLFYSVGIGQISSEVPQNLSASRPQDRQFILSSKKLLLSDSGFYLCAWSASRLYQETQYFGPGTRLLVL.

The sample holds many counts of this clonotype. The rearrangement uses TRBV18 and TRBJ2-7; D unresolved. The CDR3 runs 13 residues. The V end was cut by 3 bases, the J end by 2 bases, with 8 bases between. Germline V lookup: CDR1 KGHSH, CDR2 LQKENI. The CDR3 loop reads CASSPAETYEQYF. In nucleotides, the CDR3 is TGTGCCAGCTCACCCGCGGAAACCTACGAGCAGTACTTC.

V and J are TRBV5-1 and TRBJ1-2; D possibly corresponds to TRBD1 (5 bases). This CDR3 is 14 amino acids long. Germline loops: CDR1 SGHRS, CDR2 YFSETQ. The germline V and J ends were trimmed by 4 bases and 8 bases, with 18 bases remaining between them. The CDR3 DNA reads TGCGCCAGCAGCCAGGGAGCCCAAAACGGAGGCTACACCTTC. It is translated as CASSQGAQNGGYTF.

The V call is TRBV25-1, the J call TRBJ1-1; D is unresolved. Germline lookup yields CDR1 MGHDK and CDR2 SYGVNS. CDR3 length equals 12 residues. V was pared by 8 bases and J by 0 bases, with 7 bases between. DNA of the CDR3: TGTGCCAGCGGATGGATGAACACTGAAGCTTTCTTT. This sequence encodes CASGWMNTEAFF. Complete variable domain (other parts from reference TRBV25-1 and TRBJ1-1): EADIYQTPRYLVIGTGKKITLECSQTMGHDKMYWYQQDPGMELHLIHYSYGVNSTEKGDLSSESTVSRIRTEHFPLTLESARPSHTSQYLCASGWMNTEAFFGQGTRLTVV.

The sample holds a few counts of this clonotype. The rearrangement uses TRBV12-3 or TRBV12-4 and TRBJ2-5; TRBD2 is a possible D gene (5 bases). The length of the CDR3 is 15 residues. V was shortened by 4 bases and J by 6 bases, with 18 bases between the two germline ends. CDR3 coding DNA: TGTGCCAGCAGTTCGTTCCCCCGGGGAACGAAGACCCAGTACTTC. As protein: CASSSFPRGTKTQYF.